This T cell receptor (beta chain) was observed in a study of blood T cell repertoires in COVID-19. Study at large: There were acute and convalescent COVID-19 samples, and they came from the United States, Italy and Spain. PBMCs, B-cell-depleted T cells, or T cells provided the cDNA or gDNA that made up the material.

In the original workflow: Quantification of nucleated cells was approximated via reference gene primer amplification. Clones were sequenced by immunoSEQ multiplex PCR, and TCRdb holds only the in-frame ones, with some missing. V and J calls and clone size are those listed in that table; D and trimming were worked out from the DNA. This sample has roughly 190,000 clones, with about 89% found just once. The V end was cut by 6 bases, the J end by 4 bases, with 18 bases between. The germline gives CDR1 KGHSH, CDR2 LQKENI. The CDR3 is made up of 15 amino acids. This TCR was recovered from a man between 65 and 85 years old with acute or convalescent COVID-19. V and J are TRBV18 and TRBJ1-1, with D possibly TRBD1 on 5 matching bases. The sequencing sample was made of peripheral blood. CDR3 loop: CASSQTLDKSTEAFF. The CDR3 DNA is TGTGCCAGCTCCCAGACACTGGACAAAAGCACTGAAGCTTTCTTT. The whole variable domain, filled in from reference TRBV18 and TRBJ1-1, reads NAGVMQNPRHLVRRRGQEARLRCSPMKGHSHVYWYRQLPEEGLKFMVYLQKENIIDESGMPKERFSAEFPKEGPSILRIQQVVRGDSAAYFCASSQTLDKSTEAFFGQGTRLTVV.